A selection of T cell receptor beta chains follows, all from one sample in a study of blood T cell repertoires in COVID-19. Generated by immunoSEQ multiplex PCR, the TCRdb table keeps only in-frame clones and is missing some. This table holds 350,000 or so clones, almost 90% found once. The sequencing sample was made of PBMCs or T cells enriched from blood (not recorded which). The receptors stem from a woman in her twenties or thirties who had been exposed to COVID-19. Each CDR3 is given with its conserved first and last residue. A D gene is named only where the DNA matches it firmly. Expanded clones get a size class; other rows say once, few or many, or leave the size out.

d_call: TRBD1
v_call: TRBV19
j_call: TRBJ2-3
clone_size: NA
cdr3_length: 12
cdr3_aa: CASSIQGETQYF
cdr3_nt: TGTGCCAGTAGTATCCAGGGGGAGACGCAGTATTTT

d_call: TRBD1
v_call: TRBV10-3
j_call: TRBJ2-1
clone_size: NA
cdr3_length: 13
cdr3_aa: CAIRGTGGDEQFF
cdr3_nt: TGTGCCATCAGGGGGACAGGAGGGGATGAGCAGTTCTTC

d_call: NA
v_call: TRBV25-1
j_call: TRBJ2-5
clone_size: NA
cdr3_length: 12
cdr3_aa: CASSESLETQYF
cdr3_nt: TGTGCCAGCAGTGAATCCCTGGAGACCCAGTACTTC

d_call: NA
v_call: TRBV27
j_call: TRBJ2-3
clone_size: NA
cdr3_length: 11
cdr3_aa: CAIGGTDTQYF
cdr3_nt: TGTGCGATAGGGGGCACAGATACGCAGTATTTT

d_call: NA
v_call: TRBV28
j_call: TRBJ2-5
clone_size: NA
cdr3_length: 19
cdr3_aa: CASSFGGSRLGGRPETQYF
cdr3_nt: TGTGCCAGCAGTTTTGGAGGGTCGAGACTTGGGGGTCGGCCAGAGACCCAGTACTTC

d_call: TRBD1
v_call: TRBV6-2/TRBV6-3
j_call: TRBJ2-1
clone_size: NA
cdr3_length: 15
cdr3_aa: CASSQTGGSYNEQFF
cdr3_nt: TGTGCCAGCAGTCAAACAGGGGGCTCCTACAATGAGCAGTTCTTC

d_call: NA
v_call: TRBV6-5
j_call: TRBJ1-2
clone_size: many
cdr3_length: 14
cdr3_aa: CASSYARGTYGYTF
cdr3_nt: TGTGCCAGCAGTTACGCCCGGGGGACCTATGGCTACACCTTC

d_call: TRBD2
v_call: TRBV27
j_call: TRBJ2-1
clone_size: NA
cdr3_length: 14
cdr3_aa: CASSLGGRANEQFF
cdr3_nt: TGTGCCAGCAGTTTAGGAGGGAGGGCCAATGAGCAGTTCTTC

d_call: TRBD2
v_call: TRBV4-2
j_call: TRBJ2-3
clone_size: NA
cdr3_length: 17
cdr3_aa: CASSQDGGTSGTDTQYF
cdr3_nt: TGTGCCAGCAGCCAAGACGGGGGTACTAGCGGCACAGATACGCAGTATTTT

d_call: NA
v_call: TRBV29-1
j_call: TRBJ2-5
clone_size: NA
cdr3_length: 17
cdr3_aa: CSVEDLGGRTTRGAQYF
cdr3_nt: TGCAGCGTTGAAGATTTGGGGGGAAGAACTACCCGAGGGGCCCAGTACTTC

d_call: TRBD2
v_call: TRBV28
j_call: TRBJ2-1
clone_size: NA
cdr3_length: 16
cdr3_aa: CASSLWTSGRYNEQFF
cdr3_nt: TGTGCCAGCAGTTTATGGACTAGCGGACGTTACAATGAGCAGTTCTTC

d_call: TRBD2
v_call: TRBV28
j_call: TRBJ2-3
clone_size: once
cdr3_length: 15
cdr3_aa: CASRSGLTSTDTQYF
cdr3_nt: TGTGCCAGCAGATCGGGACTAACTAGCACAGATACGCAGTATTTT

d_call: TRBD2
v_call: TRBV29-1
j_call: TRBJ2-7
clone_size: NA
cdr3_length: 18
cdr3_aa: CSVEDRGTSGRSSYEQYF
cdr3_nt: TGCAGCGTTGAAGATCGTGGGACTAGCGGACGTAGCTCCTACGAGCAGTACTTC

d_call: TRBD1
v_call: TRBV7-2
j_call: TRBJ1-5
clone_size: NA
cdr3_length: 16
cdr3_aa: CASSWGQGARNQPQHF
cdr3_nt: TGTGCCAGCAGCTGGGGACAGGGGGCACGCAATCAGCCCCAGCATTTT

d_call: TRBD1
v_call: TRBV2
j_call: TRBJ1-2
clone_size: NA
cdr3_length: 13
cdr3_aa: CASSESRGDGYTF
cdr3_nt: TGTGCCAGCAGTGAGAGCAGGGGGGATGGCTACACCTTC

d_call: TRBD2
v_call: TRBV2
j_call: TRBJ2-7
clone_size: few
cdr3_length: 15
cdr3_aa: CARGELAASSYEQYF
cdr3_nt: TGTGCCAGGGGGGAACTAGCGGCGAGCTCCTACGAGCAGTACTTC

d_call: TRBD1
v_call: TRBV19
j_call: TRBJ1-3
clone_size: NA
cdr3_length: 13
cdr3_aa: CATQGASGNTIYF
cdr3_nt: TGTGCCACCCAGGGGGCGTCCGGAAACACCATATATTTT

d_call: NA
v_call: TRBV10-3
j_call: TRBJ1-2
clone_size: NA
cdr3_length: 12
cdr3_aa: CAIKRESHGYTF
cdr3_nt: TGTGCCATCAAGAGGGAAAGTCATGGCTACACCTTC

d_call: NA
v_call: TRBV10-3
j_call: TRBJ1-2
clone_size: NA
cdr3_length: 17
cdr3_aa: CAISESKGHPQNYGYTF
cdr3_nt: TGTGCCATCAGTGAGTCGAAGGGGCATCCCCAGAACTATGGCTACACCTTC

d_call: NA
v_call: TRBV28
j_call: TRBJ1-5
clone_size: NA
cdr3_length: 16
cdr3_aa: CASSFRSVFISQPQHF
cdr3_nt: TGTGCCAGCAGTTTTCGGTCGGTCTTTATCTCTCAGCCCCAGCATTTT

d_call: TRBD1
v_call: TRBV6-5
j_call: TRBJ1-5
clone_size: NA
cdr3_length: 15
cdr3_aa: CASRRGTGKNQPQHF
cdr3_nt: TGTGCCAGCAGGCGCGGGACAGGGAAAAATCAGCCCCAGCATTTT

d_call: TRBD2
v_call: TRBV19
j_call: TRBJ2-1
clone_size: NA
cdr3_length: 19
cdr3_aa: CAVSGGLAGEVPSYNEQFF
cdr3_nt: TGTGCCGTCTCAGGGGGCCTAGCGGGAGAAGTTCCCTCCTACAATGAGCAGTTCTTC

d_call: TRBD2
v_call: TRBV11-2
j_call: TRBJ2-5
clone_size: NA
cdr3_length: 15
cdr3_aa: CASSLSAGEGETQYF
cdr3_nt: TGTGCCAGCAGCTTATCCGCGGGAGAGGGGGAGACCCAGTACTTC

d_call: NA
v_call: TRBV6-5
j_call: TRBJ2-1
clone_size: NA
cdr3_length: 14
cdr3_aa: CASSYRQAENEQFF
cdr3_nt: TGTGCCAGCAGTTATCGACAGGCCGAGAATGAGCAGTTCTTC